One and the same sample provided the 18 T cell receptor beta chains below, sequenced in a study of cytomegalovirus exposure and HLA in healthy donors. 13 Jbeta primers and 60 Vbeta primers were used for the PCR. Generated by immunoSEQ multiplex PCR, the TCRdb table keeps only in-frame clones and is missing some. The sample lists some 150,000 clones, roughly 76% occurring once. Input material: PBMCs. Receptor source: a female donor in good health and CMV-seronegative.

The genes are TRBV18 and TRBJ2-7; a possible D gene is TRBD1 (5 bases). CDR3 length: 14 residues. V shed 4 bases and J shed 3 bases, with 13 bases lying between them. Germline V gene lookup returns CDR1 KGHSH and CDR2 LQKENI. The CDR3 DNA is TGTGCCAGCTCACTACCTCTAGACAGCTACGAGCAGTACTTC. Protein sequence: CASSLPLDSYEQYF.

The chain recombines TRBV30 with TRBJ2-2; 14 positions agree with TRBD2. The CDR3 is 18 amino acids. The germline V gene has CDR1 GTSNPN and CDR2 SVGIG (reference sequence). The CDR3 DNA reads as TGTGCATTAGCCCCCGGGACTAGCGGGAGTGGGTACACCGGGGAGCTGTTTTTT. Its translation is CALAPGTSGSGYTGELFF.

V is TRBV4-1 and J is TRBJ1-2; D call uncertain. V was pared by 4 bases and J by 6 bases, with 18 bases between. The length of the CDR3 is 15 residues. The germline V gene has CDR1 MGHRA and CDR2 YSYEKL. The DNA of the CDR3 is TGCGCCAGCAGCCCCAACTCCGCCGTGGGCCATGGCTACACCTTC. Residues: CASSPNSAVGHGYTF.

The V and J genes are TRBV11-3 and TRBJ1-2; D is unresolved. Germline assignment: CDR1 SGHNT and CDR2 YENEEA. The CDR3 covers 14 residues. V lost 5 bases and J lost 7, with 17 bases in between. CDR3 residues: CASSPDTREGGYTF. In DNA form, the CDR3 reads TGTGCCAGCAGCCCCGACACCCGGGAGGGTGGCTACACCTTC.

This chain uses TRBV5-4 with TRBJ1-5, with D possibly TRBD1 on 5 matching bases. Trimming cost V 7 bases and J 6 bases, with 14 bases left between them. The germline CDR1 and CDR2 sequences are SGHNT and YYREEE (reference sequence). The CDR3 loop spans 13 amino acids. The CDR3 bases are TGTGCCAGCGGTTTATTTGGGGCTCAGCCCCAGCATTTT. This translates into CASGLFGAQPQHF.

The gene calls are TRBV7-9 and TRBJ1-2; 11 positions agree with TRBD1. CDR3 length: 15 amino acids. The ends lost 5 bases at V and 3 bases at J; junction bases unmatched: 5. Germline lookup yields CDR1 SEHNR and CDR2 FQNEAQ (reference sequence). CDR3 sequence reads: CASSPGTGGHYGYTF. The CDR3 DNA is TGTGCCAGCAGCCCAGGGACAGGGGGTCACTATGGCTACACCTTC. Together with reference TRBV7-9 and TRBJ1-2, the CDR3 gives the full variable domain: DTGVSQNPRHKITKRGQNVTFRCDPISEHNRLYWYRQTLGQGPEFLTYFQNEAQLEKSRLLSDRFSAERPKGSFSTLEIQRTEQGDSAMYLCASSPGTGGHYGYTFGSGTRLTVV.

CDR3 in DNA: TGCGCCAGCAGCTTAATTACTAGCAGCAGTACAGATACGCAGTATTTT. It yields the protein CASSLITSSSTDTQYF. The V call is TRBV5-1, the J call TRBJ2-3, with a tentative D call TRBD2 (6 bases). CDR1 and CDR2 from the germline V gene are SGHRS and YFSETQ. CDR3 length: 16 amino acids. The V end lost 2 bases, the J end lost 3 bases, and 16 bases lay between the germline ends. The full variable domain, with the rest looked up from reference TRBV5-1 and TRBJ2-3, is KAGVTQTPRYLIKTRGQQVTLSCSPISGHRSVSWYQQTPGQGLQFLFEYFSETQRNKGNFPGRFSGRQFSNSRSEMNVSTLELGDSALYLCASSLITSSSTDTQYFGPGTRLTVL.

The sample holds one count of this clone. The chain carries TRBV9 and TRBJ2-7; 8 bases align to TRBD2. Germline-derived CDR1 and CDR2 are SGDLS and YYNGEE. V lost 0 bases and J lost 4; bases outside the gene matches: 6. The CDR3 spans 15 residues. In DNA, the CDR3 is TGTGCCAGCAGCGTAGAGGGACTAGATGGATACGAGCAGTACTTC. Its translation is CASSVEGLDGYEQYF.

The chain recombines TRBV2 with TRBJ1-6, with 7 nucleotides matching TRBD1. CDR3 length: 17 residues. Per germline, CDR1 SNHLY and CDR2 FYNNEI. J was trimmed by 0 bases and V by 3 bases; bases with no gene match: 5. CDR3 nucleotide sequence: TGTGCCAGCAGTGAGGGGGGACAGAGCTCCTATAATTCACCCCTCCACTTT. The encoded protein is CASSEGGQSSYNSPLHF. Full variable domain (missing parts from reference TRBV2 and TRBJ1-6): EPEVTQTPSHQVTQMGQEVILRCVPISNHLYFYWYRQILGQKVEFLVSFYNNEISEKSEIFDDQFSVERPDGSNFTLKIRSTKLEDSAMYFCASSEGGQSSYNSPLHFGNGTRLTVT.

This chain uses TRBV5-6 with TRBJ1-2; 7 bases line up with TRBD1. There are 17 residues in the CDR3. The V and J ends lost 8 bases and 6 bases, in that order; junction bases with no gene match: 22. Germline V gene sequence: CDR1 SGHDT, CDR2 YYEEEE. CDR3 sequence: CASTTGAVRQGMDGYTF. DNA of the CDR3: TGTGCCAGTACCACCGGGGCGGTAAGACAGGGAATGGATGGCTACACCTTC. Combining the CDR3 with reference TRBV5-6 and TRBJ1-2 gives the whole variable domain DAGVTQSPTHLIKTRGQQVTLRCSPKSGHDTVSWYQQALGQGPQFIFQYYEEEERQRGNFPDRFSGHQFPNYSSELNVNALLLGDSALYLCASTTGAVRQGMDGYTFGSGTRLTVV.

The rearrangement joins TRBV5-4 to TRBJ2-7, with 11 positions matching TRBD2. The CDR3 consists of 15 residues. The V segment lost 4 bases and the J segment 4 bases; nucleotides outside the gene matches: 7. The V gene's germline CDR1 is SGHNT and CDR2 YYREEE (reference sequence). CDR3 in DNA: TGTGCCAGCAGCCATCGGACTAGCGGGTTTTACGAGCAGTACTTC. Its translation is CASSHRTSGFYEQYF. Complete variable domain (other parts from reference TRBV5-4 and TRBJ2-7): ETGVTQSPTHLIKTRGQQVTLRCSSQSGHNTVSWYQQALGQGPQFIFQYYREEENGRGNFPPRFSGLQFPNYSSELNVNALELDDSALYLCASSHRTSGFYEQYFGPGTRLTVT.

V gene TRBV19 combines with J gene TRBJ2-1; the D gene is possibly TRBD2 (6 bases). The V gene lost 3 bases and the J gene lost 7 bases, with 19 bases spanning the gap. CDR3 length equals 16 residues. Germline CDR1 is LNHDA and CDR2 is SQIVND (reference sequence). This CDR3 reads CASSISGRRAENEQFF. The CDR3 nucleotides are TGTGCCAGTAGTATTTCCGGCAGGAGGGCGGAAAATGAGCAGTTCTTC.

The sample holds a few counts of this clone. This chain links TRBV19 with TRBJ2-2; D gene uncertain. CDR1 LNHDA and CDR2 SQIVND come from the germline V gene (reference sequence). This CDR3 has 14 amino acids. Deletions cut 1 base from V and 3 bases from J, with 6 bases between. The CDR3 protein is CASSIVADTGELFF. The CDR3 coding sequence is TGTGCCAGTAGTATAGTGGCTGACACCGGGGAGCTGTTTTTT.

This chain links TRBV14 with TRBJ1-1; D ambiguous. The germline CDR1 and CDR2 sequences are SGHDN and FVKESK. This CDR3 region has 15 residues. The ends were cut back, 5 bases at V and 2 bases at J, with 15 bases in the middle. The CDR3 region has the DNA TGTGCCAGCAGCGAACCGGGAATCCCTAACACTGAAGCTTTCTTT. Translation gives CASSEPGIPNTEAFF.

The J gene is TRBJ1-5, the V gene TRBV28; 9 bases agree with TRBD1. V was pared by 5 bases and J by 0 bases, with 5 bases of the junction left unmatched. The CDR3 totals 16 residues. The germline gives CDR1 MDHEN, CDR2 SYDVKM. The CDR3 sequence is CASSQTGGFSNQPQHF. For the CDR3, the DNA is TGTGCCAGCAGTCAAACAGGGGGCTTTAGCAATCAGCCCCAGCATTTT.

V gene TRBV27 combines with J gene TRBJ2-5, with a weak D call TRBD1 (5 bases). Looked up from germline, CDR1 is MNHEY and CDR2 is SMNVEV (reference sequence). The V end was cut by 0 bases, the J end by 2 bases, with 10 bases between. The CDR3 runs to 15 residues. In nucleotides, the CDR3 is TGTGCCAGCAGTTTATCGGACACCACGCAAGAGACCCAGTACTTC. It encodes CASSLSDTTQETQYF.

The J gene is TRBJ2-5, the V gene TRBV9; no reliable D call. The J call is uncertain, as TRBJ2-7 better fits the DNA end. Germline lookup yields CDR1 SGDLS and CDR2 YYNGEE. The CDR3 spans 15 residues. The CDR3 region is CASSPPAETIYEQYF. The CDR3 bases are TGTGCCAGCAGCCCCCCCGCGGAGACGATCTACGAGCAGTACTTC.

V gene TRBV19 combines with J gene TRBJ2-1; perhaps TRBD2 as D (6 bases). The V end lost 3 bases, the J end lost 14 bases, and 17 bases lay between the germline ends. The CDR3 extends over 13 amino acids. CDR1 is LNHDA, CDR2 SQIVND, per germline (reference sequence). The DNA of the CDR3 is TGTGCCAGTAGTATGGGTTGGGGGGACTCGAAGTTCTTC. Protein product: CASSMGWGDSKFF.